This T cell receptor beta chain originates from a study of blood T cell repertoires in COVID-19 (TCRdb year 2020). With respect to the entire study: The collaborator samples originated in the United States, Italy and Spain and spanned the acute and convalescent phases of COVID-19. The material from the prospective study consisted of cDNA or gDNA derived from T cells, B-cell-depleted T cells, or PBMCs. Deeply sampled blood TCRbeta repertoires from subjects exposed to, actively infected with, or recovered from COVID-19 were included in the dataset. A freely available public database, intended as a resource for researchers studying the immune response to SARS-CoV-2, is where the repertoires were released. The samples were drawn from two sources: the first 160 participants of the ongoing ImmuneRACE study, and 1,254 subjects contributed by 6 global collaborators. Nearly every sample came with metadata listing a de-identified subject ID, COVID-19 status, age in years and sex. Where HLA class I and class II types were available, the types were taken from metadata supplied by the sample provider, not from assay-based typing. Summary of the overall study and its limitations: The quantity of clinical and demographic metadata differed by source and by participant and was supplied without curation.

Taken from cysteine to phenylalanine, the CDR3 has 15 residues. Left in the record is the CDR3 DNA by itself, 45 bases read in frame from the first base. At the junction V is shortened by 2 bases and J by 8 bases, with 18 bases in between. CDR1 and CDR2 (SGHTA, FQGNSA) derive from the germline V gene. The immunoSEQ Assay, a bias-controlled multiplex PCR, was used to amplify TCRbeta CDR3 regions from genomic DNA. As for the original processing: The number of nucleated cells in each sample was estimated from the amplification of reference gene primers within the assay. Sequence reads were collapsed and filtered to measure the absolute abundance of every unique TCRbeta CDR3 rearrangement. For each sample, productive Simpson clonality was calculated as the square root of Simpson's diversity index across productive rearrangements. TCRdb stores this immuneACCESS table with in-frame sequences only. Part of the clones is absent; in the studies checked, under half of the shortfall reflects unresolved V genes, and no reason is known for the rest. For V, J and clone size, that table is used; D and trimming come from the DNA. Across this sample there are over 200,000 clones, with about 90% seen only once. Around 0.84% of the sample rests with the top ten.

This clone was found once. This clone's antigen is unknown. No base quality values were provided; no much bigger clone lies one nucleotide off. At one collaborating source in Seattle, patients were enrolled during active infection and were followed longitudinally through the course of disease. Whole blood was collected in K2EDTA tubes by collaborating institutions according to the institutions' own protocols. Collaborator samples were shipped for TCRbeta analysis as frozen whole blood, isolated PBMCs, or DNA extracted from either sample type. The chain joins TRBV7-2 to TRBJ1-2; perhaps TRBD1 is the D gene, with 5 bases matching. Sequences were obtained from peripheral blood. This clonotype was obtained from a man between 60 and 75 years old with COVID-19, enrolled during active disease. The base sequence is TGTGCCAGCAGCTTATTGGGGGGGAGAGGCGGCGGCTACACCTTC. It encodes CASSLLGGRGGGYTF.